Below are 2 T cell receptor beta chains sequenced from a single sample in a study of T cell responses to AZD1222 COVID-19 vaccine. TCRdb's copy holds only in-frame clones and misses some; the assay was immunoSEQ multiplex PCR. The top ten clones hold over 1.5% of a sample with about 170,000 clones, about nine tenths of them seen once. The source was peripheral blood, collected on day 0 of AZD1222 vaccination. The receptors here all came from an adult in good health.

The chain combines TRBV4-2 with TRBJ2-3; 11 bases map to TRBD2. Germline loops: CDR1 LGHNA, CDR2 YNFKEQ. The J segment lost 6 bases and the V segment lost 4 bases, leaving 15 bases of the junction unmatched. This CDR3 is 18 amino acids long. The CDR3 DNA follows: TGTGCCAGCAGCCGCCGGGTCCTAGCGGGAGGTACGGCCGATACGCAGTATTTT. Its translation is CASSRRVLAGGTADTQYF.

This chain connects TRBV27 to TRBJ2-5, with D possibly TRBD2 on 5 matching bases. Germline V lookup: CDR1 MNHEY, CDR2 SMNVEV (reference sequence). CDR3 length equals 13 residues. The V end lost 8 bases, the J end lost 7 bases, and 17 bases lay between the germline ends. The CDR3 loop reads CASSLEGRGTQYF. CDR3 coding DNA: TGTGCCAGCTCTCTAGAGGGCAGAGGGACCCAGTACTTC.